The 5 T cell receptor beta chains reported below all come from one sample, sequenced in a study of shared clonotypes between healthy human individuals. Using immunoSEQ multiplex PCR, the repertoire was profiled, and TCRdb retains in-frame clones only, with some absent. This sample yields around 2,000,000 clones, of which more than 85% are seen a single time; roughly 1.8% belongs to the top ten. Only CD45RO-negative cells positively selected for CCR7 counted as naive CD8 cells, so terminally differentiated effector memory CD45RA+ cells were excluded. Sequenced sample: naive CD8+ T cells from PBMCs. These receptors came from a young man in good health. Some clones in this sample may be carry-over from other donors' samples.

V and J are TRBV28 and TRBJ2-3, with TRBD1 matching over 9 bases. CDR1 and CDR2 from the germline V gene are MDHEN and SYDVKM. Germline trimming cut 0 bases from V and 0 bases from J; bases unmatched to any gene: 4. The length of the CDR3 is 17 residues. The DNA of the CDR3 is TGTGCCAGCAGTTTATGGACGGGGACAGGGAGCACAGATACGCAGTATTTT. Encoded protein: CASSLWTGTGSTDTQYF.

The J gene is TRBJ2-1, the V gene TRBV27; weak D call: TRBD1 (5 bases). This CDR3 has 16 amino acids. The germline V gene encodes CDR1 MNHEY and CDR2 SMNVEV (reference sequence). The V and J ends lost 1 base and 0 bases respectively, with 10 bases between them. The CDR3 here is CASSLYRPNSYNEQFF. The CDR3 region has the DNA TGTGCCAGCAGTTTATACAGGCCAAACTCCTACAATGAGCAGTTCTTC.

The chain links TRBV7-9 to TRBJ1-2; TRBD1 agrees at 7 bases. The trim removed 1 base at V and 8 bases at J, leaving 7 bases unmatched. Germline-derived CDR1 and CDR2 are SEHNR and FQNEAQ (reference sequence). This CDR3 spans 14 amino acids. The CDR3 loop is CASSLEQGTSGYTF. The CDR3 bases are TGTGCCAGCAGCTTAGAACAGGGGACCAGCGGCTACACCTTC.

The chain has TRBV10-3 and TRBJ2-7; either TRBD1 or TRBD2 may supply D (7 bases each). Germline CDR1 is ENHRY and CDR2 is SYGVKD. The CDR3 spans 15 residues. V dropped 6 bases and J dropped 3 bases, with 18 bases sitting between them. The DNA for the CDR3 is TGTGCCATCAGAGCGGGACAGAGCAACCTCTACGAGCAGTACTTC. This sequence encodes CAIRAGQSNLYEQYF.

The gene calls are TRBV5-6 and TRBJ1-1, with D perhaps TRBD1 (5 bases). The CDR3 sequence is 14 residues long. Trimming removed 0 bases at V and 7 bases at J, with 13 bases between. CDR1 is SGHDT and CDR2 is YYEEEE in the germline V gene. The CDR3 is CASSLAGSFDEAFF. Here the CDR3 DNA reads TGTGCCAGCAGCTTGGCAGGGAGCTTCGATGAAGCTTTCTTT.